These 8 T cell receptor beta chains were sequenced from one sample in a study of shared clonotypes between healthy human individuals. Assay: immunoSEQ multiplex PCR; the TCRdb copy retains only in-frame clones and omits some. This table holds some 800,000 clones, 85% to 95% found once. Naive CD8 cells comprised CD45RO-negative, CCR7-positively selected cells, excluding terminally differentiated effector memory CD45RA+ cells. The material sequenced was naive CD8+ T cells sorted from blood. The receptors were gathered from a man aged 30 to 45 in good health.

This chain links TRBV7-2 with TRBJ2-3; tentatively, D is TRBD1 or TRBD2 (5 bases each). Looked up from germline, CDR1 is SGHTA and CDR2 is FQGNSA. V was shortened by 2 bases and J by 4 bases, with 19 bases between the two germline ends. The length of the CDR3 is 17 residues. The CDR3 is CASSLLMRPGSPDTQYF. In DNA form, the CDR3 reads TGTGCCAGCAGCTTATTGATGAGGCCAGGGAGCCCAGATACGCAGTATTTT.

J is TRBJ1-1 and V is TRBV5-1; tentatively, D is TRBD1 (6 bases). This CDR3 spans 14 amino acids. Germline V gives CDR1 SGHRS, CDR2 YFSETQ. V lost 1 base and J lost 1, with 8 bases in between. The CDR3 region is CASSLTGTNTEAFF. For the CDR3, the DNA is TGCGCCAGCAGCTTGACAGGGACGAACACTGAAGCTTTCTTT.

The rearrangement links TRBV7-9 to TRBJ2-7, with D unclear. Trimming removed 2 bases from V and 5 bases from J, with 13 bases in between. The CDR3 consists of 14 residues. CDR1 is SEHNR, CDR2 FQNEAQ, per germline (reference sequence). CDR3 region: CASSLSDILDEQYF. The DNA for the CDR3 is TGTGCCAGCAGCTTAAGCGACATTCTCGACGAGCAGTACTTC. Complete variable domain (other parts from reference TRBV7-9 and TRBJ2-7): DTGVSQNPRHKITKRGQNVTFRCDPISEHNRLYWYRQTLGQGPEFLTYFQNEAQLEKSRLLSDRFSAERPKGSFSTLEIQRTEQGDSAMYLCASSLSDILDEQYFGPGTRLTVT.

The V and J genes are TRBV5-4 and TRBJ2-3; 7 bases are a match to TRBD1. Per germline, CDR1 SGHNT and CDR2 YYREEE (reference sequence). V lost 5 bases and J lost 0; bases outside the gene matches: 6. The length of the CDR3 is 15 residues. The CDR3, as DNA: TGTGCCAGCAGTTTAACAGGGGACAGCACAGATACGCAGTATTTT. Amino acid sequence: CASSLTGDSTDTQYF.

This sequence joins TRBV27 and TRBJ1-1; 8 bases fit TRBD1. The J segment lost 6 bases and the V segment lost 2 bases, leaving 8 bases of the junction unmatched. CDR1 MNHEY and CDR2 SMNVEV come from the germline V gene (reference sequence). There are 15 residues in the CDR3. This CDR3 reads CASSLRTGFNAEAFF. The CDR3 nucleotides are TGTGCCAGCAGTTTACGGACAGGGTTTAACGCTGAAGCTTTCTTT.

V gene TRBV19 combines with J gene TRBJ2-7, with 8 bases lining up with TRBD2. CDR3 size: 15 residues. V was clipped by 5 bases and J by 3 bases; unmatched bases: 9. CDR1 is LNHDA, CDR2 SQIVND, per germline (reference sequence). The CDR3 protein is CASSATGTSFYEQYF. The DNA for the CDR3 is TGTGCCAGTAGTGCCACCGGGACTAGTTTCTACGAGCAGTACTTC. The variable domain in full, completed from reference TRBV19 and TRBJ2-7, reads DGGITQSPKYLFRKEGQNVTLSCEQNLNHDAMYWYRQDPGQGLRLIYYSQIVNDFQKGDIAEGYSVSREKKESFPLTVTSAQKNPTAFYLCASSATGTSFYEQYFGPGTRLTVT.

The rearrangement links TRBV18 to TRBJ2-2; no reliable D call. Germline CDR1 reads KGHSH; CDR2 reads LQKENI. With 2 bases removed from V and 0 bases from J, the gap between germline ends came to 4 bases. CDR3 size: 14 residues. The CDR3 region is CASSPFSNTGELFF. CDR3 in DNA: TGTGCCAGCTCACCATTCTCGAACACCGGGGAGCTGTTTTTT. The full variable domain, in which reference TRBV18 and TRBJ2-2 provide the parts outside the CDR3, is NAGVMQNPRHLVRRRGQEARLRCSPMKGHSHVYWYRQLPEEGLKFMVYLQKENIIDESGMPKERFSAEFPKEGPSILRIQQVVRGDSAAYFCASSPFSNTGELFFGEGSRLTVL.

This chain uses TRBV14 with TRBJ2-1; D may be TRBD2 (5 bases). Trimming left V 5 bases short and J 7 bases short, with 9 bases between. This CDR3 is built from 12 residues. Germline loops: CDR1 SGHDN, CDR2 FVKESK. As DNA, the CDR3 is TGTGCCAGCAGCGGACTTGCAAATGAGCAGTTCTTC. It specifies CASSGLANEQFF.